This paragraph reports one T cell receptor beta chain. This entry is derived from a study of CD8 T cells in Susac syndrome. This CDR3 is built from 16 residues. Germline V gives CDR1 LNHDA, CDR2 SQIVND (reference sequence). J gave up 7 bases and V 3 bases, and 11 bases lay outside the gene matches. RNA totalling about 0.45 to 1 ug underwent reverse transcription with random hexamers. TCRdb processed the immunoSEQ multiplex PCR reads anew with MiXCR; each CDR3 protein has one entry. The repertoire holds fewer than 350,000 distinct CDR3 sequences, about 91% seen once, with roughly 0.059% in the top ten. CD8+ and CD4+ T cells from blood underwent TCR beta sequencing.

This receptor was taken from a human donor with multiple sclerosis. Sample: CD4+ T cells from PBMCs. This chain joins TRBV19 and TRBJ1-4; 7 bases are a match to TRBD1. The CDR3 bases are TGTGCCAGTAGTATTGGTACAGGGGCCGTGGGTGAAAAACTGTTTTTT. Protein product: CASSIGTGAVGEKLFF.